The 4 T cell receptor beta chains below all came from one sample that was sequenced in a study of graft-versus-host responses after intestinal transplantation. This table comes from immunoSEQ multiplex PCR, and its TCRdb copy is limited to in-frame clones, with some not included. The sample shows 40,000 to 45,000 clones, approximately 95% of them seen only once. The antigens for these receptors are not known. The sample was unstimulated CD8+ T cells sorted from spleen or lymph node cells, taken before transplant. These receptors all come from a human donor who was the organ donor for an intestinal transplant.

CDR3 DNA: TGCGCCAGCAGCCAAGAGTGGGGGGCCCCCTACGAGCAGTACTTC. Translating gives CASSQEWGAPYEQYF. The V gene is TRBV4-3, the J gene TRBJ2-7; D tentatively reads TRBD1 or TRBD2 (6 bases each). CDR3 size: 15 residues. Between the trimmed V and J ends, which lost 0 bases and 2 bases, there was a span of 11 bases. The germline V gene has CDR1 LGHNA and CDR2 YSLEER.

The rearrangement joins TRBV7-9 to TRBJ2-7; either TRBD1 or TRBD2 may supply D (6 bases each). CDR1 is SEHNR and CDR2 is FQNEAQ in the germline V gene (reference sequence). V was shortened by 5 bases and J by 9 bases, with 23 bases between the two germline ends. The CDR3 length is 15 residues. In DNA, the CDR3 is TGTGCCAGCAGCCACGGGGGCCCACAGCTCAGTGGGCAGTACTTC. Translated: CASSHGGPQLSGQYF.

The V gene is TRBV19, the J gene TRBJ1-5; possibly TRBD1 for D (5 bases). CDR3 length: 13 amino acids. Germline CDR1 is LNHDA and CDR2 is SQIVND (reference sequence). Trimming took off 3 bases at V and 5 bases at J, with 8 bases between the two ends. The CDR3 reads CASSMEGYQPQHF. The CDR3 DNA is TGTGCCAGTAGTATGGAGGGGTATCAGCCCCAGCATTTT. Looking up the rest from reference TRBV19 and TRBJ1-5 gives the full variable domain: DGGITQSPKYLFRKEGQNVTLSCEQNLNHDAMYWYRQDPGQGLRLIYYSQIVNDFQKGDIAEGYSVSREKKESFPLTVTSAQKNPTAFYLCASSMEGYQPQHFGDGTRLSIL.

The chain combines TRBV19 with TRBJ2-6, with D perhaps given as TRBD1 or TRBD2 (5 bases each). Trimming removed 4 bases at V and 4 bases at J, with 14 bases between. The CDR3 loop spans 16 amino acids. The germline gives CDR1 LNHDA, CDR2 SQIVND (reference sequence). In DNA form, the CDR3 reads TGTGCCAGTAGTACGGGACCGGGGAAGGGGGCCAACGTCCTGACTTTC. Its translation: CASSTGPGKGANVLTF.